Listed below are T cell receptor beta chains from one sample, sequenced in a study. MiXCR, run by TCRdb on the RT-PCR reads, gives a single entry per CDR3 protein. The profile shows approximately 720,000 distinct CDR3 sequences, 13% to 15% of them singletons. The sequencing sample was made of memory CD4+ T cells from blood. The origin of the receptors is a female donor in good health, serving as a healthy control. Both conserved end residues are part of each CDR3. The D gene is left open where the match is weak. The size of a clone is reported for some rows only, either as once, few or many, or as a class for expanded clones.

J gene,V gene,D gene,clone size,CDR3 protein,CDR3 DNA
TRBJ2-1,TRBV20-1,TRBD1,few,CSARAGTGVHNEQFF,TGCAGTGCTAGAGCCGGGACAGGGGTCCACAATGAGCAGTTCTTC
TRBJ2-7,TRBV20-1,TRBD2,NA,CSAREGLAVYEQYF,TGCAGTGCTAGAGAGGGACTAGCGGTCTACGAGCAGTACTTC
TRBJ1-1,TRBV11-1,NA,few,CASSPRQLNTEAFF,TGTGCCAGCAGCCCGAGACAGTTGAACACTGAAGCTTTCTTT
TRBJ2-7,TRBV6-1,NA,few,CASSVGRRDEQYF,TGTGCCAGCAGTGTGGGGCGCAGGGACGAGCAGTACTTC
TRBJ2-3,TRBV4-3,TRBD2,many,CASSQDLQREGAQYF,TGCGCCAGCAGCCAAGATTTACAGCGGGAGGGCGCGCAGTATTTT
TRBJ1-1,TRBV30,NA,many,CAWSNLGASARGAFF,TGTGCCTGGAGCAATCTAGGGGCCTCCGCCCGTGGAGCTTTCTTT
TRBJ2-1,TRBV28,NA,NA,CASSAPLVGYNEQFF,TGTGCCAGCAGTGCACCCCTGGTGGGGTACAATGAGCAGTTCTTC
TRBJ2-3,TRBV7-2,TRBD2,few,CASSTGLAGTADTQYF,TGTGCCAGCAGCACGGGACTAGCGGGAACGGCAGATACGCAGTATTTT
TRBJ2-7,TRBV7-9,NA,NA,CASSLGEMAYEQYF,TGTGCCAGCAGCTTGGGCGAGATGGCCTACGAGCAGTACTTC
TRBJ2-3,TRBV7-2,TRBD2,NA,CASSSGTIGADTQYF,TGTGCCAGCAGCTCCGGGACTATAGGTGCAGATACGCAGTATTTT
TRBJ2-1,TRBV11-3,NA,few,CASSPVSGNEQFF,TGTGCCAGCAGCCCCGTTTCAGGCAATGAGCAGTTCTTC
TRBJ2-5,TRBV12-3/TRBV12-4,NA,many,CASSPYAGQETQYF,TGTGCCAGCAGTCCCTACGCGGGGCAAGAGACCCAGTACTTC
TRBJ2-3,TRBV10-3,NA,many,CAISGGAGMTSTDTQYF,TGTGCCATCAGCGGCGGAGCGGGTATGACTAGCACAGATACGCAGTATTTT
TRBJ2-1,TRBV29-1,NA,many,CSVDSNREQFF,TGCAGCGTTGACAGTAACAGAGAGCAGTTCTTC
TRBJ1-1,TRBV12-3/TRBV12-4,NA,few,CASSRVQVLLNTEAFF,TGTGCCAGCAGCAGGGTCCAGGTCCTCTTGAACACTGAAGCTTTCTTT
TRBJ2-3,TRBV3-1,TRBD2,NA,CASSQDLVAGSTDTQYF,TGTGCCAGCAGCCAAGATTTAGTAGCGGGCAGCACAGATACGCAGTATTTT
TRBJ1-4,TRBV24-1,NA,many,CATSDWDPSSPSAKLFF,TGTGCCACCAGTGATTGGGACCCTTCGAGCCCCAGCGCAAAACTGTTTTTT
TRBJ1-1,TRBV12-3/TRBV12-4,NA,few,CASSSPTANTEAFF,TGTGCCAGCAGTTCCCCCACGGCGAACACTGAAGCTTTCTTT